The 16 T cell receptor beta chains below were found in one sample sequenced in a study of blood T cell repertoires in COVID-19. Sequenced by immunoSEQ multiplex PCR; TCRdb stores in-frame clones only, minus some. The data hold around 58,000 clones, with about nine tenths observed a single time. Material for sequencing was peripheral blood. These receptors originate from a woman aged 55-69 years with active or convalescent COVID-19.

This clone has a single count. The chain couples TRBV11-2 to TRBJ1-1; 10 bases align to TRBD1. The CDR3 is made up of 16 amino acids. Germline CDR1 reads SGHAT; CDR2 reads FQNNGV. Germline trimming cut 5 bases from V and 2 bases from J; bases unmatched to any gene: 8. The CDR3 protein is CASSPRTGGLNTEAFF. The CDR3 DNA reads TGTGCCAGCAGCCCGCGGACAGGGGGGTTAAACACTGAAGCTTTCTTT.

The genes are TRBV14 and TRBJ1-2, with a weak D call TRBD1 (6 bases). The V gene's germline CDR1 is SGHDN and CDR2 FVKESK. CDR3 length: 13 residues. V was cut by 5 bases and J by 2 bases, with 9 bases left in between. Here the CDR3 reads CASSFGTNYGYTF. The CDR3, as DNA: TGTGCCAGCAGCTTCGGGACAAACTATGGCTACACCTTC.

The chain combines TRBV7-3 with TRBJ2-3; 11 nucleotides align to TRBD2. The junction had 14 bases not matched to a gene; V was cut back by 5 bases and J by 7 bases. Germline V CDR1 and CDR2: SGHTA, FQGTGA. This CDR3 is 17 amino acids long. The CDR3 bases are TGTGCCAGCAGCCCAAGCCCCTTAACTAGCGGGAGTTATACGCAGTATTTT. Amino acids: CASSPSPLTSGSYTQYF.

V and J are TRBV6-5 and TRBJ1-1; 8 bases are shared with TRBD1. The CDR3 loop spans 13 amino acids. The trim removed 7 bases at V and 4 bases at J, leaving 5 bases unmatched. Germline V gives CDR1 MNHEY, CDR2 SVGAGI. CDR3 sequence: CASNSGTGTEAFF. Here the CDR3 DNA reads TGTGCCAGCAACTCCGGGACAGGCACTGAAGCTTTCTTT.

The CDR3 protein is CASSELATGELFF. In nucleotides, the CDR3 is TGTGCCAGCAGCGAACTAGCGACCGGGGAGCTGTTTTTT. The gene calls are TRBV28 and TRBJ2-2; TRBD2 matches at 7 bases. J was trimmed by 5 bases and V by 6 bases; bases with no gene match: 3. CDR1 and CDR2 (germline): MDHEN, SYDVKM. The CDR3 has 13 amino acids.

The CDR3 region is CASSLSRGQPQHF. The CDR3, as DNA: TGTGCCAGCAGTTTATCCAGGGGTCAGCCCCAGCATTTT. The chain combines TRBV12-3 or TRBV12-4 with TRBJ1-5, with D maybe TRBD1 (6 bases). V was shortened by 2 bases and J by 6 bases, with 8 bases between the two germline ends. The CDR3 extends over 13 amino acids.

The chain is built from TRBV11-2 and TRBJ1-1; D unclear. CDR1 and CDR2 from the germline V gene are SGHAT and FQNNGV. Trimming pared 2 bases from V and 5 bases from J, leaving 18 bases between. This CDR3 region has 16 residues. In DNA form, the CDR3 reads TGTGCCAGCAGCTTATCAGTGGGCCCCTTTCGGACTGAAGCTTTCTTT. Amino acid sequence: CASSLSVGPFRTEAFF.

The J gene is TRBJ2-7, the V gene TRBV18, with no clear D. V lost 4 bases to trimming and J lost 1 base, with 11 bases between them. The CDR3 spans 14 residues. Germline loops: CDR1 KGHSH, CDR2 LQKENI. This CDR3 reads CASSRAAVSYEQYF. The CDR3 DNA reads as TGTGCCAGCTCACGCGCGGCGGTTTCCTACGAGCAGTACTTC.

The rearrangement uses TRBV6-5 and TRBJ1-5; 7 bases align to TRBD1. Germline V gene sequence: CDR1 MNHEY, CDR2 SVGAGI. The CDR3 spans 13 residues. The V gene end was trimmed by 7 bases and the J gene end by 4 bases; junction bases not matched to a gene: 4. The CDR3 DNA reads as TGTGCCAGCACGAGGGGGCGGAATCAGCCCCAGCATTTT. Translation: CASTRGRNQPQHF.

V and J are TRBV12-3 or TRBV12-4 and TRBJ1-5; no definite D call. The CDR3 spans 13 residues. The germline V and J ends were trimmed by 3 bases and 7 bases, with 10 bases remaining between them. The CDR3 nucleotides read TGTGCCAGCAGTTTGGCCGCGGAACAGCCCCAGCATTTT. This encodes CASSLAAEQPQHF.

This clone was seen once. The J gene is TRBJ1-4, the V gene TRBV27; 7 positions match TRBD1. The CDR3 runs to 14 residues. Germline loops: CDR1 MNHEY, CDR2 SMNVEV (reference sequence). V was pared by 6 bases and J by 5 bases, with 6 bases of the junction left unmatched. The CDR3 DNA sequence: TGTGCCAGCAGCCGAGACAGGGTGAATGAAAAACTGTTTTTT. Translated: CASSRDRVNEKLFF. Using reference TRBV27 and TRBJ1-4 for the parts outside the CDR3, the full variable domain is EAQVTQNPRYLITVTGKKLTVTCSQNMNHEYMSWYRQDPGLGLRQIYYSMNVEVTDKGDVPEGYKVSRKEKRNFPLILESPSPNQTSLYFCASSRDRVNEKLFFGSGTQLSVL.

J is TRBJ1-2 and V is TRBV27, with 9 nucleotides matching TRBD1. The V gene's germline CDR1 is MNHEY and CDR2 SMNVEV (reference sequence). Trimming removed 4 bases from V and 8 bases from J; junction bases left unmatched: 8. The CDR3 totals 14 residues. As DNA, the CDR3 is TGTGCCAGCAGTTCCTCGGGGACAGGGAAGGGCTACACCTTC. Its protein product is CASSSSGTGKGYTF.

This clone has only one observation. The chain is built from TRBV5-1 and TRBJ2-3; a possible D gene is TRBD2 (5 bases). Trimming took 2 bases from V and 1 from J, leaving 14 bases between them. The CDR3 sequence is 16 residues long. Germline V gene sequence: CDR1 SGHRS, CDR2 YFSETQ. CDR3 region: CASSFATTGGTDTQYF. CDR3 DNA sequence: TGCGCCAGCAGCTTCGCTACGACCGGGGGCACAGATACGCAGTATTTT.

CDR3 residues: CASSQSSGVEAFF. The CDR3 bases are TGTGCCAGCAGCCAAAGTTCGGGGGTTGAAGCTTTCTTT. The V and J genes are TRBV3-1 (or the pseudogene TRBV3-2) and TRBJ1-1, with D maybe TRBD1 (5 bases). The V gene lost 2 bases and the J gene lost 7 bases, with 11 bases spanning the gap. The germline V gene encodes CDR1 LGHDT and CDR2 YNNKEL (reference sequence). This CDR3 is built from 13 residues.

The CDR3 reads CASSWAGYNSNQPQHF. As DNA, the CDR3 is TGTGCCAGCAGTTGGGCAGGCTACAATAGCAATCAGCCCCAGCATTTT. This sequence joins TRBV28 and TRBJ1-5; no definite D call. The V and J ends lost 4 bases and 0 bases respectively, with 13 bases between them. The CDR3 runs 16 residues. The germline gives CDR1 MDHEN, CDR2 SYDVKM.

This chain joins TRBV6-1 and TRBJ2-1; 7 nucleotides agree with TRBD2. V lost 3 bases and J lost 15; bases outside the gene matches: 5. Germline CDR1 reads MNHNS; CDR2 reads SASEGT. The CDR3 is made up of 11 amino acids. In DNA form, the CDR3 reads TGTGCCAGCAGTGAGACTAGCAGCGCGTTCTTC. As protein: CASSETSSAFF.